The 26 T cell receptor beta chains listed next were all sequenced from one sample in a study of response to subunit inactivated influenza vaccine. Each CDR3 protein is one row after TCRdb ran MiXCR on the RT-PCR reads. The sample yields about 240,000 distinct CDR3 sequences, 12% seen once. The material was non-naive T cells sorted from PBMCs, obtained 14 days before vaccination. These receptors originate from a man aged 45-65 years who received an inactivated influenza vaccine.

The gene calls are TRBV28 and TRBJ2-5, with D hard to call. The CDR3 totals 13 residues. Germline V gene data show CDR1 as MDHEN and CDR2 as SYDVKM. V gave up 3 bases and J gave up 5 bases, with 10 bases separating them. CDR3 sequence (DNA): TGTGCCAGCAGTTTTATGGCTTTGGAGACCCAGTACTTC. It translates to CASSFMALETQYF.

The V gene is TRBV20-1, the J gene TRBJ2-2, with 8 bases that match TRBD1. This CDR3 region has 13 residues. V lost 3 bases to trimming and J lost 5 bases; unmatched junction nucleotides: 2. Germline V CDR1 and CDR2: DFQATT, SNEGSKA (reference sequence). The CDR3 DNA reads TGCAGTGCTAGGGACAGGGTTACCGGGGAGCTGTTTTTT. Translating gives CSARDRVTGELFF.

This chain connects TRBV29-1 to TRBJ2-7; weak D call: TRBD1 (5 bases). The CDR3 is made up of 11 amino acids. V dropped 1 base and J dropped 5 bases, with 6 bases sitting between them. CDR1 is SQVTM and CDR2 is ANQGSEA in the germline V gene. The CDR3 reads CSVEGGHEQYF. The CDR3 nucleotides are TGCAGCGTTGAAGGGGGCCACGAGCAGTACTTC.

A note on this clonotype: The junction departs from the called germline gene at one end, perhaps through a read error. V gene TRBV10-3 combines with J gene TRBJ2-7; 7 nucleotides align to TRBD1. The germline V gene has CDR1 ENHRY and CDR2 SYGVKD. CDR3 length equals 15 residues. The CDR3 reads CAISGQGGLPYDQYF. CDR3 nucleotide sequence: TGTGCCATCAGTGGACAGGGTGGCCTGCCCTACGATCAGTACTTC.

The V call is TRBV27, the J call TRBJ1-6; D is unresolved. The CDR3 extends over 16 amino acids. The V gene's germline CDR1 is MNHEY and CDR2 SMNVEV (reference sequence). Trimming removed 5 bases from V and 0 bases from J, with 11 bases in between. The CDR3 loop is CASSPIASSYNSPLHF. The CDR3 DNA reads TGTGCCAGCAGTCCCATAGCAAGCTCCTATAATTCACCCCTCCACTTT.

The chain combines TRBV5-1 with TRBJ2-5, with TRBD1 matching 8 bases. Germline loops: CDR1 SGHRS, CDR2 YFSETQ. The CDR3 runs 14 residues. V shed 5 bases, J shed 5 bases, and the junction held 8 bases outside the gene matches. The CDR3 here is CASSSGGAEETQYF. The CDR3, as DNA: TGCGCCAGCAGTTCAGGGGGCGCGGAGGAGACCCAGTACTTC. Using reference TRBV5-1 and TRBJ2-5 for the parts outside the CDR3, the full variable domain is KAGVTQTPRYLIKTRGQQVTLSCSPISGHRSVSWYQQTPGQGLQFLFEYFSETQRNKGNFPGRFSGRQFSNSRSEMNVSTLELGDSALYLCASSSGGAEETQYFGPGTRLLVL.

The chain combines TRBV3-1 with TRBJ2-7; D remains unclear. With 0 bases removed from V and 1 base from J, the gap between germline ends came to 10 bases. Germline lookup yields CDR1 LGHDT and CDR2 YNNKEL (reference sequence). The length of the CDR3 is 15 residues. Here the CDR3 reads CASSQDPRRSYEQYF. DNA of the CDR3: TGTGCCAGCAGCCAAGATCCACGGCGATCCTACGAGCAGTACTTC.

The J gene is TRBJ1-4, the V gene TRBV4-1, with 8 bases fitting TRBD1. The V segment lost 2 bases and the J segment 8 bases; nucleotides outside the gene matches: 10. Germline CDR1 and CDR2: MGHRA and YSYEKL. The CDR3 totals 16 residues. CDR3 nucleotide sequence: TGCGCCAGCAGCCAATACTCGACAGGGGTAGGAGAAAAACTGTTTTTT. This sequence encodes CASSQYSTGVGEKLFF.

CDR3 protein: CATSDPGTSGTGGETQYF. The CDR3 DNA reads as TGTGCCACCAGTGACCCCGGGACTAGCGGGACCGGCGGGGAGACCCAGTACTTC. This chain uses TRBV15 with TRBJ2-5; 13 nucleotides match TRBD2. The CDR3 is made up of 18 amino acids. Per germline, CDR1 LNHNV and CDR2 YYDKDF (reference sequence). V dropped 6 bases and J dropped 5; count of bases not matched to a gene: 15.

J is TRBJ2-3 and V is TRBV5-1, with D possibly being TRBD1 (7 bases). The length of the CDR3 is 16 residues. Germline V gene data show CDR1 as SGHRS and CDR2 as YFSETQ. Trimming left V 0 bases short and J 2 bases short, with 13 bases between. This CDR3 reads CASSLGARGATDTQYF. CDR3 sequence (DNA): TGCGCCAGCAGCTTGGGGGCCAGGGGGGCCACAGATACGCAGTATTTT.

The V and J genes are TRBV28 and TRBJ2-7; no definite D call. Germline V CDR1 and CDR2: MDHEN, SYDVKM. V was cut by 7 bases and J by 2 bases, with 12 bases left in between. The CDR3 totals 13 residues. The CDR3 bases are TGTGCCAGCACCCCCGCCGGAGCCTACGAGCAGTACTTC. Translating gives CASTPAGAYEQYF.

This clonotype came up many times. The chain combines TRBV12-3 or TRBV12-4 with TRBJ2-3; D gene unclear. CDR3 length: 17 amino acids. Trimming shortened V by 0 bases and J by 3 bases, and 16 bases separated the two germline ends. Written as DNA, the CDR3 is TGTGCCAGCAGTTTAGCTCCTCAAAAGGGTGGAACAGATACGCAGTATTTT. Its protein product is CASSLAPQKGGTDTQYF.

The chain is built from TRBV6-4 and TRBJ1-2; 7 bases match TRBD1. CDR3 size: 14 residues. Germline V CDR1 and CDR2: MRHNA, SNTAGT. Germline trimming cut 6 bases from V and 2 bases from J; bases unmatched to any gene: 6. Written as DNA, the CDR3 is TGTGCCAGCAGCGTACAACAGGGGAACTATGGCTACACCTTC. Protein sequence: CASSVQQGNYGYTF.

The CDR3 DNA reads as TGCGCCAGCAGCTGGACAGGGGTGAACACCGGGGAGCTGTTTTTT. It codes for CASSWTGVNTGELFF. The V gene is TRBV5-1, the J gene TRBJ2-2; 9 nucleotides match TRBD1. V dropped 3 bases and J dropped 1; count of bases not matched to a gene: 1. The CDR3 totals 15 residues. Germline assignment: CDR1 SGHRS and CDR2 YFSETQ.

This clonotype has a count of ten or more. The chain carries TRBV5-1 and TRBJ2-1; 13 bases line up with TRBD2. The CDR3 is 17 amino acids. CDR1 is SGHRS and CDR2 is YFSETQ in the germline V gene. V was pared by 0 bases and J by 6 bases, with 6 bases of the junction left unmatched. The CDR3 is CASSLALAGGGVNEQFF. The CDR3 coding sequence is TGCGCCAGCAGCTTGGCACTAGCGGGAGGGGGGGTCAATGAGCAGTTCTTC.

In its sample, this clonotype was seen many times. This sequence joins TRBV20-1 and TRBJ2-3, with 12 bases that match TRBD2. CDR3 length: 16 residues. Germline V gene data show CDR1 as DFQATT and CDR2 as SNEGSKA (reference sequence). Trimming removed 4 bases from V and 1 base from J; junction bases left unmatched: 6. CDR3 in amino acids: CSAISLAGGGTDTQYF. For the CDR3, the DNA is TGCAGTGCTATCTCTCTAGCGGGGGGGGGCACAGATACGCAGTATTTT.

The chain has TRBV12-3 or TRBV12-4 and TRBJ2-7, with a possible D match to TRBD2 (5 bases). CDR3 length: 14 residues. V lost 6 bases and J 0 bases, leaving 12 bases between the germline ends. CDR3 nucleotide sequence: TGTGCCAGCAGCCCACGGAGGACCTCCTACGAGCAGTACTTC. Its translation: CASSPRRTSYEQYF.

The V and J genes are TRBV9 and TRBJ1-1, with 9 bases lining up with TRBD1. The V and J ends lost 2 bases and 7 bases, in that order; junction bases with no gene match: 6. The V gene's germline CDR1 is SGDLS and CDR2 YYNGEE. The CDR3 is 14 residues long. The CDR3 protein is CASSVGDRVNEAFF. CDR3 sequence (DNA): TGTGCCAGCAGCGTTGGGGACAGGGTAAATGAAGCTTTCTTT.

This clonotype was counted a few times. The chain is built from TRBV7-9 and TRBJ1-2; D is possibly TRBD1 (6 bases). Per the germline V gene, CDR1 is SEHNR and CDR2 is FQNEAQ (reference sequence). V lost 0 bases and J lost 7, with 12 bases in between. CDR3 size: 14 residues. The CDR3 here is CASSLASGAGGYTF. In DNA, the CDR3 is TGTGCCAGCAGCTTAGCTTCAGGGGCAGGTGGCTACACCTTC.

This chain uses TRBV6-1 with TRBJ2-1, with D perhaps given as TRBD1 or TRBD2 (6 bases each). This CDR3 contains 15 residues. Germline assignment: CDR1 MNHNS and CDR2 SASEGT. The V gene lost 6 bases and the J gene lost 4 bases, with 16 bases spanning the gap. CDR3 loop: CASRPDGGQYNEQFF. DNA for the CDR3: TGTGCCAGCAGACCCGACGGGGGCCAGTACAATGAGCAGTTCTTC.

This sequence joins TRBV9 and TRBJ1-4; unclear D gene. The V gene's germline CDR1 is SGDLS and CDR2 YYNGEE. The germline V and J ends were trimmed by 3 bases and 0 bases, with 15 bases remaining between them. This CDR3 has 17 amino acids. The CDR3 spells CASSARGFLATNEKLFF. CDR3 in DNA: TGTGCCAGCAGCGCTCGAGGTTTCTTGGCAACTAATGAAAAACTGTTTTTT.

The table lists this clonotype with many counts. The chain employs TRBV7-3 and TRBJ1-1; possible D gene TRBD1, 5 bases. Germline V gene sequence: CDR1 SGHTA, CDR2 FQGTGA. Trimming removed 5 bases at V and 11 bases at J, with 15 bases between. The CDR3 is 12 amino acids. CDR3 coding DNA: TGTGCCAGCAGCCGACCGGGGCAGGAGGCTTTCTTT. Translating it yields CASSRPGQEAFF.

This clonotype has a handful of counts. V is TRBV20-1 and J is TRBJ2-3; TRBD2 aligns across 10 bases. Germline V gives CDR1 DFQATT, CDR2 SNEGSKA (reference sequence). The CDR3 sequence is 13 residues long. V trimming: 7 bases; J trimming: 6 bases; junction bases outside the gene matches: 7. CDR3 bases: TGCAGTGTGTCTAGCGGGGGCGGGGATACGCAGTATTTT. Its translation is CSVSSGGGDTQYF.

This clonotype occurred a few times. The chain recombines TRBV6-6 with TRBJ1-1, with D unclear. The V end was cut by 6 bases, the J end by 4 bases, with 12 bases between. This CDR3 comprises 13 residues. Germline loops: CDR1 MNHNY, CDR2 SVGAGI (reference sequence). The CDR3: CASSLGPSTEAFF. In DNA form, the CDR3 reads TGTGCCAGCAGCCTTGGGCCCAGCACTGAAGCTTTCTTT.

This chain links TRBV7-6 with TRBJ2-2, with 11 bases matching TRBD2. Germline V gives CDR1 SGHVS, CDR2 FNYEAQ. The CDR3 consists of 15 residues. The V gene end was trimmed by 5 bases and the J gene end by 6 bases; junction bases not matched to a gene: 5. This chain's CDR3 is CASSRLAGLSGELFF. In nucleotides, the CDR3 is TGTGCCAGCAGCAGACTAGCGGGATTGTCCGGGGAGCTGTTTTTT.

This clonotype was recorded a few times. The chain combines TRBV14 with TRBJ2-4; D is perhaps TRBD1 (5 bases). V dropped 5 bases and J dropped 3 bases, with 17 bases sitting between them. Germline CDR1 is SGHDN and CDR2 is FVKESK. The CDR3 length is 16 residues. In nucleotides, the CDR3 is TGTGCCAGCAGCTTAGCCTTAACAGGTCACAAAAACATTCAGTACTTC. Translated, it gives CASSLALTGHKNIQYF.